A single sample gave rise to the 24 T cell receptor beta chains below, sequenced in a study of vaccination effects on CD4 cells after COVID-19. Assay used: immunoSEQ multiplex PCR; TCRdb lists only in-frame clones, some missing. This sample has just under 30,000 clones, with roughly 74% found just once. Antigen specificity for these receptors is unknown. Antigen-specific CD4+ T cells were first expanded with viral peptide pools by the ViraFEST assay and only then sequenced. Cultured cells yielded isolated CD4+ T cells after approximately nine days. Every participant took two doses of the BNT162b2 or mRNA-1273 vaccine. The sequenced sample was CD4+ T cells from PBMCs cultured with HCoV-OC43 spike peptides, obtained after COVID-19 vaccination. Described subset: HCoV-OC43 spike overlapping peptide pool stimulation. Receptor source: a human donor who received a COVID-19 vaccine.

This clone occurred once. This CDR3 reads CATNTGYSLNTEAFF. CDR3 coding DNA: TGTGCCACCAATACAGGGTACTCCCTGAACACTGAAGCTTTCTTT. This chain uses TRBV19 with TRBJ1-1; maybe TRBD1 (6 bases). There are 15 residues in the CDR3. From germline, CDR1 is LNHDA and CDR2 SQIVND (reference sequence). The V and J ends lost 10 bases and 0 bases respectively, with 18 bases between them. Supplemented by reference TRBV19 and TRBJ1-1, the full variable domain reads DGGITQSPKYLFRKEGQNVTLSCEQNLNHDAMYWYRQDPGQGLRLIYYSQIVNDFQKGDIAEGYSVSREKKESFPLTVTSAQKNPTAFYLCATNTGYSLNTEAFFGQGTRLTVV.

This clone was counted a few times. The chain joins TRBV12-3 or TRBV12-4 to TRBJ1-2; 7 positions agree with TRBD1. The J segment lost 8 bases and the V segment lost 4 bases, leaving 7 bases of the junction unmatched. The CDR3 is made up of 13 amino acids. The CDR3 sequence is CASSSGQAGGYTF. The CDR3 DNA follows: TGTGCCAGCAGTTCCGGACAGGCGGGAGGCTACACCTTC.

This clone was seen only a few times. The CDR3 DNA reads TGCGCCAGCAGCTTGGCTACTAGCGGGATTAACTCAGCCTCCTACGAGCAGTACTTC. Translating gives CASSLATSGINSASYEQYF. V gene TRBV5-1 combines with J gene TRBJ2-7, with 10 positions matching TRBD2. CDR1 is SGHRS, CDR2 YFSETQ, per germline. The trim removed 0 bases at V and 0 bases at J, leaving 12 bases unmatched. This CDR3 has 19 amino acids.

The chain couples TRBV5-4 to TRBJ2-5; TRBD2 might be the D (6 bases). The CDR3 has 15 residues. Germline values: CDR1 SGHNT, CDR2 YYREEE (reference sequence). V gave up 0 bases and J gave up 4 bases, with 13 bases separating them. For the CDR3, the DNA is TGTGCCAGCAGCTTGGAAACTAGCATAGGAGAGACCCAGTACTTC. It yields the protein CASSLETSIGETQYF.

V gene TRBV18 combines with J gene TRBJ1-1, with 8 bases fitting TRBD1. CDR3 size: 17 residues. Germline CDR1 reads KGHSH; CDR2 reads LQKENI. After removal of 3 bases from V and 2 bases from J, the junction contained 11 bases not matched to a gene. CDR3 DNA: TGTGCCAGCTCACCGACGATGGACAGGGCGGCTAACACTGAAGCTTTCTTT. Protein product: CASSPTMDRAANTEAFF.

V is TRBV28 and J is TRBJ2-1, with D possibly matching TRBD1 (7 bases). Deletions cut 2 bases from V and 15 bases from J, with 23 bases between. The germline V gene has CDR1 MDHEN and CDR2 SYDVKM. This CDR3 comprises 15 residues. The CDR3 spells CASSLGGGIVFALFF. CDR3 in DNA: TGTGCCAGCAGTTTAGGAGGGGGCATTGTATTTGCTCTGTTCTTC.

The V and J genes are TRBV12-3 or TRBV12-4 and TRBJ1-5; the D gene is possibly TRBD1 (6 bases). CDR3 size: 13 residues. In DNA, the CDR3 is TGTGCTATTGGGGAAGGGGGACATCAGCCCCAGCATTTT. Amino acids: CAIGEGGHQPQHF.

This clone was picked up one time. The CDR3 DNA reads as TGCGCCAGCAGCTTTAGTCCCGGGACAACTTACTACGAGCAGTACTTC. Its translation: CASSFSPGTTYYEQYF. The chain combines TRBV5-1 with TRBJ2-7, with D possibly TRBD1 on 6 matching bases. Germline-derived CDR1 and CDR2 are SGHRS and YFSETQ. The CDR3 has 16 amino acids. The V end lost 2 bases, the J end lost 3 bases, and 18 bases lay between the germline ends.

This chain connects TRBV20-1 to TRBJ1-2; no firm D call. The CDR3 is made up of 11 amino acids. V was pared by 3 bases and J by 8 bases, with 10 bases between. CDR1 is DFQATT, CDR2 SNEGSKA, per germline (reference sequence). CDR3 residues: CSARAIGGYTF. Here the CDR3 DNA reads TGCAGTGCTAGGGCAATAGGGGGCTACACCTTC.

This chain joins TRBV10-1 and TRBJ2-5; D not certain. In germline, CDR1 is WNHNN, CDR2 SYGVQD (reference sequence). The CDR3 has 12 amino acids. Deletions cut 3 bases from V and 2 bases from J, with 4 bases between. CDR3 bases: TGCGCCAGCAGTGACAGACAAGAGACCCAGTACTTC. It is translated as CASSDRQETQYF.

The genes are TRBV6-1 and TRBJ1-3; the D is unclear. From germline, CDR1 is MNHNS and CDR2 SASEGT. Trimming left V 1 base short and J 2 bases short, with 6 bases between. The CDR3 consists of 14 residues. The CDR3 DNA follows: TGTGCCAGCAGTGAAGGAGGGACTGGAAACACCATATATTTT. It codes for CASSEGGTGNTIYF.

This chain connects TRBV2 to TRBJ1-5; D uncertain. The CDR3 covers 13 residues. Trimming left V 7 bases short and J 3 bases short, with 10 bases between. Germline V CDR1 and CDR2: SNHLY, FYNNEI. CDR3 bases: TGTGCCAGCACCGCCAGTTACAATCAGCCCCAGCATTTT. Translation gives CASTASYNQPQHF.

The chain couples TRBV7-2 to TRBJ2-3, with TRBD2 identical over 15 bases. This CDR3 region has 17 residues. Looked up from germline, CDR1 is SGHTA and CDR2 is FQGNSA. Trimming at V came to 5 bases and at J to 0 bases, leaving 3 bases not matched to a gene. CDR3 coding DNA: TGTGCCAGCAGCAGGACTAGCGGGGGGGTTAGCACAGATACGCAGTATTTT. Residues: CASSRTSGGVSTDTQYF.

This chain uses TRBV5-1 with TRBJ1-2; D gene uncertain. V lost 0 bases, J lost 6 bases, and 9 bases lay in between. CDR3 length: 13 amino acids. Per germline, CDR1 SGHRS and CDR2 YFSETQ. For the CDR3, the DNA is TGCGCCAGCAGCTTGGACAGAAGTAATGGCTACACCTTC. It translates to CASSLDRSNGYTF.

This clone was found a few times. The gene calls are TRBV12-3 or TRBV12-4 and TRBJ2-3; D gene uncertain. V lost 8 bases and J lost 7, with 13 bases in between. This CDR3 spans 12 amino acids. CDR3 in amino acids: CASGLTGNTQYF. The CDR3 DNA sequence: TGTGCCAGCGGGCTAACGGGTAATACGCAGTATTTT.

Here the CDR3 DNA reads TGCGCCAGCAGGGAGGGGAACACTGAAGCTTTCTTT. Protein product: CASREGNTEAFF. The chain is built from TRBV5-1 and TRBJ1-1; no clear D gene. Germline lookup yields CDR1 SGHRS and CDR2 YFSETQ. V gave up 5 bases and J gave up 1 base, with 6 bases separating them. The CDR3 spans 12 residues.

This clone was observed a few times. The chain recombines TRBV18 with TRBJ1-2, with no clear D. The V end lost 3 bases, the J end lost 4 bases, and 15 bases lay between the germline ends. CDR3 size: 15 residues. Germline V gene data show CDR1 as KGHSH and CDR2 as LQKENI. The CDR3 reads CASSPLADTPYGYTF. CDR3 coding DNA: TGTGCCAGCTCACCTTTAGCGGATACCCCCTATGGCTACACCTTC.

The chain is built from TRBV19 and TRBJ2-1, with a weak D call TRBD2 (6 bases). CDR3 length equals 14 residues. Trimming removed 8 bases from V and 4 bases from J, with 15 bases in between. Germline V gives CDR1 LNHDA, CDR2 SQIVND (reference sequence). CDR3 sequence (DNA): TGTGCCAGTGCGGCGGGATCTATATACAATGAGCAGTTCTTC. This encodes CASAAGSIYNEQFF.

This clone was picked up a small number of times. CDR3 nucleotides: TGTGCCAGCAGCTTGGAGCGGGAGGGCCGCAATGAGCAGTTCTTC. Protein product: CASSLEREGRNEQFF. The rearrangement joins TRBV7-9 to TRBJ2-1; 10 bases map to TRBD2. The CDR3 loop spans 15 amino acids. CDR1 SEHNR and CDR2 FQNEAQ come from the germline V gene (reference sequence). V was clipped by 3 bases and J by 6 bases; unmatched bases: 5.

The chain links TRBV7-2 to TRBJ2-7; D is uncertain. This CDR3 has 13 amino acids. From germline, CDR1 is SGHTA and CDR2 FQGNSA. The germline V and J ends were trimmed by 5 bases and 2 bases, with 10 bases remaining between them. DNA for the CDR3: TGTGCCAGCAGCAAAATCCATGCCTACGAGCAGTACTTC. It specifies CASSKIHAYEQYF. Together with reference TRBV7-2 and TRBJ2-7, the CDR3 gives the full variable domain: GAGVSQSPSNKVTEKGKDVELRCDPISGHTALYWYRQSLGQGLEFLIYFQGNSAPDKSGLPSDRFSAERTGGSVSTLTIQRTQQEDSAVYLCASSKIHAYEQYFGPGTRLTVT.

The chain combines TRBV7-2 with TRBJ1-5; D unclear. The CDR3 totals 13 residues. Germline lookup yields CDR1 SGHTA and CDR2 FQGNSA. V was shortened by 5 bases and J by 7 bases, with 12 bases between the two germline ends. The CDR3 DNA sequence: TGTGCCAGCAGCCAGGATCTGGGCCAGCCCCAGCATTTT. Protein product: CASSQDLGQPQHF.

This clone was recorded only once. The chain has TRBV5-5 and TRBJ2-1; 8 nucleotides align to TRBD2. CDR3 size: 17 residues. CDR1 is SGHKS, CDR2 YYEKEE, per germline (reference sequence). V gave up 6 bases and J gave up 12 bases; unmatched junction bases: 23. The CDR3 loop is CASTSRWGREVYTRQFF. The CDR3, as DNA: TGTGCCAGCACCTCTCGGTGGGGGCGGGAGGTTTATACTAGGCAGTTCTTC.

The rearrangement uses TRBV3-1 (or the pseudogene TRBV3-2) and TRBJ2-3; D unresolved. Trimming pared 1 base from V and 2 bases from J, leaving 10 bases between. Germline loops: CDR1 LGHDT, CDR2 YNNKEL (reference sequence). The CDR3 contains 15 residues. The CDR3: CASSQAWHLTDTQYF. As DNA, the CDR3 is TGTGCCAGCAGCCAAGCCTGGCACCTCACAGATACGCAGTATTTT.

This clone was counted between two and nine times. The chain joins TRBV10-1 to TRBJ1-5; no clear D. The germline V gene has CDR1 WNHNN and CDR2 SYGVQD (reference sequence). CDR3 length: 12 amino acids. The V gene lost 0 bases and the J gene lost 7 bases, with 4 bases spanning the gap. CDR3 loop: CASSESYQPQHF. CDR3 DNA: TGCGCCAGCAGTGAGTCGTACCAGCCCCAGCATTTT.